Below, 26 T cell receptor beta chains from the same sample are listed, as sequenced in a study of cytomegalovirus exposure and HLA in healthy donors. The PCR made use of 60 Vbeta and 13 Jbeta primers. The data were produced by immunoSEQ multiplex PCR, yet TCRdb's version contains in-frame clones alone and is incomplete. The sample includes 75,000 to 90,000 clones, around 73% of them seen just once. The source material was PBMCs. The receptors here all came from a man aged 50-59 years in good health and CMV-seronegative.

The V and J genes are TRBV11-1 and TRBJ2-3, with TRBD2 identical over 8 bases. With 9 bases clipped from V and 3 bases from J, the junction kept 11 bases outside the gene matches. CDR3 length: 15 residues. Germline assignment: CDR1 SGHAT and CDR2 FQDESV (reference sequence). CDR3 coding DNA: TGTGCCAGTCGGCCGGCGGGGGGCGTAACAGATACGCAGTATTTT. Amino acid sequence: CASRPAGGVTDTQYF.

This chain uses TRBV5-1 with TRBJ2-7, with TRBD2 matching 8 bases. J was trimmed by 2 bases and V by 0 bases; bases with no gene match: 7. This CDR3 has 16 residues. Looked up from germline, CDR1 is SGHRS and CDR2 is YFSETQ. In DNA, the CDR3 is TGCGCCAGCAGCTTGGGGGCGACTAGCGTGGCCTACGAGCAGTACTTC. Protein product: CASSLGATSVAYEQYF. Filled out from reference TRBV5-1 and TRBJ2-7, the complete variable domain reads KAGVTQTPRYLIKTRGQQVTLSCSPISGHRSVSWYQQTPGQGLQFLFEYFSETQRNKGNFPGRFSGRQFSNSRSEMNVSTLELGDSALYLCASSLGATSVAYEQYFGPGTRLTVT.

This sequence joins TRBV29-1 and TRBJ1-2, with D possibly being TRBD1 (5 bases). Between the trimmed V and J ends, which lost 3 bases and 3 bases, there was a span of 11 bases. In germline, CDR1 is SQVTM, CDR2 ANQGSEA. The CDR3 spans 13 residues. CDR3 loop: CSVDMDTHYGYTF. The CDR3, as DNA: TGCAGCGTTGACATGGACACTCACTATGGCTACACCTTC.

This rearrangement joins TRBV5-1 to TRBJ2-2; 9 bases fit TRBD2. From germline, CDR1 is SGHRS and CDR2 YFSETQ. V dropped 1 base and J dropped 0; count of bases not matched to a gene: 13. This CDR3 is 20 amino acids long. CDR3: CASSLTSLAGRLSNTGELFF. The CDR3, as DNA: TGCGCCAGCAGCTTGACTAGTCTAGCGGGGCGGCTATCGAACACCGGGGAGCTGTTTTTT.

V gene TRBV7-2 combines with J gene TRBJ1-5; perhaps TRBD1 as D (5 bases). The germline V gene encodes CDR1 SGHTA and CDR2 FQGNSA. The CDR3 is made up of 16 amino acids. Trimming shortened V by 2 bases and J by 1 base, and 12 bases separated the two germline ends. The CDR3 DNA reads TGTGCCAGCAGCTTATCGGCGACAGCGAGCAATCAGCCCCAGCATTTT. Protein sequence: CASSLSATASNQPQHF.

This chain uses TRBV6-1 with TRBJ2-3; D call uncertain. Germline CDR1 is MNHNS and CDR2 is SASEGT. The CDR3 runs 15 residues. The germline V and J ends were trimmed by 8 bases and 6 bases, with 21 bases remaining between them. The CDR3 protein is CASLRIYSSSDTQYF. CDR3 DNA sequence: TGTGCCAGCCTACGAATTTACTCTTCTTCGGATACGCAGTATTTT.

The CDR3 sequence: CASMGHMNTEAFF. Written as DNA, the CDR3 is TGCGCCAGCATGGGACACATGAACACTGAAGCTTTCTTT. The rearrangement uses TRBV10-1 and TRBJ1-1; D is perhaps TRBD1 (6 bases). Germline V gives CDR1 WNHNN, CDR2 SYGVQD (reference sequence). The CDR3 has 13 amino acids. V was pared by 7 bases and J by 0 bases, with 9 bases between.

This chain connects TRBV6-1 to TRBJ1-3; D is perhaps TRBD1 (6 bases). Per the germline V gene, CDR1 is MNHNS and CDR2 is SASEGT. V lost 4 bases and J lost 0, with 13 bases in between. The CDR3 sequence is 16 residues long. The CDR3 bases are TGTGCCAGCAGTGTAGAACAGGGCTACTCTGGAAACACCATATATTTT. This translates into CASSVEQGYSGNTIYF.

The rearrangement joins TRBV30 to TRBJ2-7; 9 bases map to TRBD2. The CDR3 length is 16 residues. In germline, CDR1 is GTSNPN, CDR2 SVGIG (reference sequence). The trim removed 1 base at V and 2 bases at J, leaving 9 bases unmatched. The CDR3 sequence: CAWSARRLADTYEQYF. CDR3 nucleotide sequence: TGTGCCTGGAGTGCTCGGCGACTAGCGGACACCTACGAGCAGTACTTC.

Of note for this clone: The identical CDR3 is also encoded by other nucleotide sequences in the sample. The CDR3 spells CASSPAVNTEAFF. CDR3 coding DNA: TGTGCCAGCAGCCCTGCGGTGAACACTGAAGCTTTCTTT. The V and J genes are TRBV7-3 and TRBJ1-1, with D unresolved. V gave up 5 bases and J gave up 0 bases, with 7 bases separating them. Germline CDR1 is SGHTA and CDR2 is FQGTGA. CDR3 length: 13 residues.

The chain employs TRBV11-2 and TRBJ2-2, with a tentative D call TRBD2 (5 bases). The ends were cut back, 1 base at V and 7 bases at J, with 10 bases in the middle. The CDR3 has 14 residues. Per the germline V gene, CDR1 is SGHAT and CDR2 is FQNNGV. The CDR3 DNA follows: TGTGCCAGCAGCTTAGCGGGATTGCACGGGGAGCTGTTTTTT. It translates to CASSLAGLHGELFF.

This clone was detected only once. The gene calls are TRBV28 and TRBJ1-5; maybe TRBD1 (6 bases). CDR1 and CDR2 from the germline V gene are MDHEN and SYDVKM. V was shortened by 4 bases and J by 3 bases, with 10 bases between the two germline ends. The CDR3 is 14 amino acids. This chain's CDR3 is CASSSDSYNQPQHF. CDR3 sequence (DNA): TGTGCCAGCAGTTCGGACAGCTACAATCAGCCCCAGCATTTT.

The rearrangement links TRBV30 to TRBJ1-5; D is unresolved. CDR1 and CDR2 (germline): GTSNPN, SVGIG (reference sequence). V was clipped by 0 bases and J by 8 bases, with 14 bases between them. This CDR3 contains 14 residues. The CDR3 DNA follows: TGTGCCTGGAGTGTACAAAGGGAGGATAAGCCCCAGCATTTT. It encodes CAWSVQREDKPQHF.

The CDR3 bases are TGTGCCAGCAGTATCCCCCGGGATTCATATAATTCACCCCTCCACTTT. It codes for CASSIPRDSYNSPLHF. The chain combines TRBV28 with TRBJ1-6; no definite D call. Germline values: CDR1 MDHEN, CDR2 SYDVKM. The CDR3 spans 16 residues. Trimming removed 5 bases at V and 4 bases at J, with 15 bases between.

The rearrangement links TRBV6-1 to TRBJ1-5, with D possibly being TRBD1 (5 bases). The germline gives CDR1 MNHNS, CDR2 SASEGT. CDR3 size: 14 residues. V dropped 7 bases and J dropped 3 bases, with 13 bases sitting between them. The CDR3 here is CASIAGGDNQPQHF. The CDR3 nucleotides read TGTGCCAGCATAGCGGGGGGTGACAATCAGCCCCAGCATTTT.

This clone counts as medium-sized. This chain links TRBV4-3 with TRBJ2-2, with 10 bases identical to TRBD2. V lost 0 bases and J lost 6; bases outside the gene matches: 10. The CDR3 consists of 18 residues. Per germline, CDR1 LGHNA and CDR2 YSLEER. This chain's CDR3 is CASSQETSGGAGAGELFF. CDR3 nucleotide sequence: TGCGCCAGCAGCCAAGAAACGAGCGGGGGGGCCGGGGCCGGGGAGCTGTTTTTT.

This sequence joins TRBV19 and TRBJ1-2, with 9 bases lining up with TRBD1. The trim removed 6 bases at V and 1 base at J, leaving 3 bases unmatched. CDR1 is LNHDA, CDR2 SQIVND, per germline (reference sequence). The CDR3 consists of 14 residues. CDR3 sequence (DNA): TGTGCCAGTAGAGGGACAGGGAATAACTATGGCTACACCTTC. Protein sequence: CASRGTGNNYGYTF.

This clone was counted once. V and J are TRBV6-5 and TRBJ2-5; D is unclear. The end of the DNA is better explained by TRBJ2-7, so the J call may be wrong. The CDR3 has 14 amino acids. Looked up from germline, CDR1 is MNHEY and CDR2 is SVGAGI. CDR3 nucleotide sequence: TGTGCCAGCAGTCTATACCAGGTATCCTACGAGCAGTACTTC. As protein: CASSLYQVSYEQYF.

The V and J genes are TRBV10-3 and TRBJ2-1; D is ambiguous. Germline CDR1 ENHRY, CDR2 SYGVKD. The CDR3 totals 14 residues. Trimming removed 3 bases at V and 3 bases at J, with 9 bases between. The CDR3 is CAISDGTNYNEQFF. The DNA for the CDR3 is TGTGCCATCAGTGATGGCACTAACTACAATGAGCAGTTCTTC.

This clone was recorded a few times. This sequence joins TRBV4-1 and TRBJ2-4; TRBD2 is a possible D gene (6 bases). From germline, CDR1 is MGHRA and CDR2 YSYEKL. The CDR3 extends over 14 amino acids. Trimming took off 1 base at V and 8 bases at J, with 12 bases between the two ends. This CDR3 is CASSQVGRWDIQYF. As DNA, the CDR3 is TGCGCCAGCAGCCAAGTTGGGAGGTGGGACATTCAGTACTTC.

This chain connects TRBV4-3 to TRBJ1-2; D not resolved. Germline V gene lookup returns CDR1 LGHNA and CDR2 YSLEER. V lost 0 bases, J lost 2 bases, and 4 bases lay in between. This CDR3 spans 13 amino acids. In DNA form, the CDR3 reads TGCGCCAGCAGCCAAGACCGGAACTATGGCTACACCTTC. Protein product: CASSQDRNYGYTF.

The chain combines TRBV21-1 with TRBJ1-3; TRBD1 was called by the table and not checked on the DNA. TRBV21-1 is recorded as a pseudogene. This CDR3 contains 18 residues. CDR3 DNA: TGTGCCAGCAGCAAAGGTTTTTTGACAGTTCTCTTTCGAGTCACCATATATTTT. It specifies CASSKGFLTVLFRVTIYF.

The chain couples TRBV25-1 to TRBJ2-7; D is undetermined. Trimming took off 5 bases at V and 7 bases at J, with 12 bases between the two ends. Germline lookup yields CDR1 MGHDK and CDR2 SYGVNS. The CDR3 is 12 residues long. CDR3 residues: CASSNLGPEQYF. The CDR3 DNA reads as TGTGCCAGCAGTAATCTGGGCCCGGAGCAGTACTTC.

The chain combines TRBV5-6 with TRBJ2-1; the D is unclear. Trimming pared 7 bases from V and 2 bases from J, leaving 10 bases between. CDR1 is SGHDT and CDR2 is YYEEEE in the germline V gene. The CDR3 is made up of 13 amino acids. This chain's CDR3 is CASERLPYNEQFF. The CDR3, as DNA: TGTGCCAGCGAGAGGCTACCCTACAATGAGCAGTTCTTC.

This clone was observed a few times. V and J are TRBV30 and TRBJ1-5; D gene unclear. V gave up 0 bases and J gave up 7 bases, with 10 bases separating them. The germline V gene has CDR1 GTSNPN and CDR2 SVGIG (reference sequence). The CDR3 consists of 13 residues. CDR3 region: CAWSVRVEQPQHF. The CDR3 DNA sequence: TGTGCCTGGAGTGTACGAGTTGAACAGCCCCAGCATTTT.

Regarding this clone: This clone may be a read error of a much larger clone one base away. The chain joins TRBV5-1 to TRBJ1-1; D might be TRBD1 (6 bases). Germline V gives CDR1 SGHRS, CDR2 YFSETQ. V gave up 0 bases and J gave up 1 base, with 7 bases separating them. The CDR3 contains 14 residues. The CDR3 reads CASSLGGPNTEAFF. As DNA, the CDR3 is TGCGCCAGCAGCTTGGGGGGGCCGAACACTGAAGCTTTCTTT.